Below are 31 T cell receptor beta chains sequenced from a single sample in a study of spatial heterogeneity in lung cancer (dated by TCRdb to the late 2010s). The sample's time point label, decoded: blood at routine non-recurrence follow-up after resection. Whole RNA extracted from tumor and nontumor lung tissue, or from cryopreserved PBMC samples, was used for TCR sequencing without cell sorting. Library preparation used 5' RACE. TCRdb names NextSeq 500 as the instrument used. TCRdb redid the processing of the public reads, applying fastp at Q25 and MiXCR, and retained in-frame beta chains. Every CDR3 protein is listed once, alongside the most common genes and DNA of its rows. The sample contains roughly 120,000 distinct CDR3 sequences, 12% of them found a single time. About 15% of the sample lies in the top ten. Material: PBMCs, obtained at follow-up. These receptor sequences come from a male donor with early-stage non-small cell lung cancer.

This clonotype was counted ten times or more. CDR3 DNA sequence: TGTGCCAGCAGTTTAGTCCTCGAGACCCAGTACTTC. This codes for CASSLVLETQYF. The chain is built from TRBV6-2 or TRBV6-3 and TRBJ2-5; D gene unclear. Trimming took 4 bases from V and 5 from J, leaving 8 bases between them. This CDR3 has 12 amino acids. The germline CDR1 and CDR2 sequences are MNHEY and SVGEGT.

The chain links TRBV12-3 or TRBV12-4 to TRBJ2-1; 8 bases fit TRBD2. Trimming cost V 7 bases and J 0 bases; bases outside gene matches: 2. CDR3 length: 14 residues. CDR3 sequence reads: CASTRGGSYNEQFF. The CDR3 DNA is TGTGCCAGCACCCGGGGGGGCTCCTACAATGAGCAGTTCTTC.

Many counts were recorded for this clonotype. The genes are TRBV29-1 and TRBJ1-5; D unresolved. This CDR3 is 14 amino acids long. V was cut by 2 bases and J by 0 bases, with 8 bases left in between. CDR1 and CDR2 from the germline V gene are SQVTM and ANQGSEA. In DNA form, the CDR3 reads TGCAGCGTTGAATTCCCGGGTAGCAATCAGCCCCAGCATTTT. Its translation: CSVEFPGSNQPQHF.

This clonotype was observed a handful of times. DNA of the CDR3: TGTGCCAGCAGTGGACAGGGATATGGTGCTAACTATGGCTACACCTTC. As protein: CASSGQGYGANYGYTF. This chain connects TRBV27 to TRBJ1-2; 8 bases map to TRBD1. J gave up 0 bases and V 5 bases, and 8 bases lay outside the gene matches. CDR3 length: 16 residues. The germline CDR1 and CDR2 sequences are MNHEY and SMNVEV (reference sequence).

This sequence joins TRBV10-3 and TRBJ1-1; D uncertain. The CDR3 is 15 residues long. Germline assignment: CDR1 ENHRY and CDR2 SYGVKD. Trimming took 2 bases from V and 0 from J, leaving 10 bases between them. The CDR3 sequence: CAISEIGSVNTEAFF. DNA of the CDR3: TGTGCCATCAGTGAGATTGGTTCGGTGAACACTGAAGCTTTCTTT.

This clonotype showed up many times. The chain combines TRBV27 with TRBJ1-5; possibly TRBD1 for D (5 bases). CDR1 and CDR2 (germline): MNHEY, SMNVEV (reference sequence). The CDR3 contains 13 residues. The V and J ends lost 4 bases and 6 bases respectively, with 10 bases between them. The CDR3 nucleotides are TGTGCCAGCAGTTCCCAGGGTTTTCAGCCCCAGCATTTT. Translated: CASSSQGFQPQHF.

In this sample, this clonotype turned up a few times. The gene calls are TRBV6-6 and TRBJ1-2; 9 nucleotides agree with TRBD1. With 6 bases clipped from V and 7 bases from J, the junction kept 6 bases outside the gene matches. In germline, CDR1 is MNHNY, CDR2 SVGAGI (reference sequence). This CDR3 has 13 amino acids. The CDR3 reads CASSRTGASGYTF. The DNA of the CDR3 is TGTGCCAGCAGCCGGACAGGGGCCAGTGGCTACACCTTC.

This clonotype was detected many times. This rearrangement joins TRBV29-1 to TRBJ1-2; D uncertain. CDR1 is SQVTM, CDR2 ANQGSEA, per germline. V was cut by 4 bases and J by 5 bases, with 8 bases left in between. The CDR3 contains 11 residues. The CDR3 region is CSVGWEYGYTF. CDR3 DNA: TGCAGCGTTGGGTGGGAGTATGGCTACACCTTC.

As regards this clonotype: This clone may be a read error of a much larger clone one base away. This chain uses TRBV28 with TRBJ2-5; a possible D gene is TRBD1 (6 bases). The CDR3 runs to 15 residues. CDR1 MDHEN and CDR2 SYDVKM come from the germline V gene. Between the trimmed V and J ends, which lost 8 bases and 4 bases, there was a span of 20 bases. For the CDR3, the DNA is TGTGCCAGCTGTTCCCTGCCCGCAGGGGCAGAGACCCAGTACTTC. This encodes CASCSLPAGAETQYF.

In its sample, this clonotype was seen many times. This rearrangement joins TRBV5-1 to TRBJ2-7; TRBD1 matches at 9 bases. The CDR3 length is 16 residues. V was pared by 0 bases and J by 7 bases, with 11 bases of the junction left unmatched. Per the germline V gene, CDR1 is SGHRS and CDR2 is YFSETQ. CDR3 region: CASSLVRWDRVFEQYF. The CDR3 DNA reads TGCGCCAGCAGCTTGGTCCGTTGGGACAGGGTTTTTGAGCAGTACTTC.

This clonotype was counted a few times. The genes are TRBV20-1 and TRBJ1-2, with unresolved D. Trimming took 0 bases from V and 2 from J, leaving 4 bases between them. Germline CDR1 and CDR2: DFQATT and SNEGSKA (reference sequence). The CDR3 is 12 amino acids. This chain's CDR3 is CSARDYNYGYTF. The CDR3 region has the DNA TGCAGTGCTAGAGATTACAACTATGGCTACACCTTC.

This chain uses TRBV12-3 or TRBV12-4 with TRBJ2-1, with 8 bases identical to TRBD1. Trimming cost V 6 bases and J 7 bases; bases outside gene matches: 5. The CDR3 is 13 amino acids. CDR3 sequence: CASRETGANEQFF. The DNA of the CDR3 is TGTGCCAGCAGGGAGACAGGGGCTAATGAGCAGTTCTTC.

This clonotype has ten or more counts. The chain's CDR3 is CASSYSQGYYEQYF. CDR3 DNA sequence: TGTGCCAGCAGTTACTCACAGGGTTACTACGAGCAGTACTTC. The chain has TRBV6-5 and TRBJ2-7, with a weak D call TRBD1 (6 bases). This CDR3 contains 14 residues. CDR1 is MNHEY, CDR2 SVGAGI, per germline. Between the trimmed V and J ends, which lost 0 bases and 3 bases, there was a span of 9 bases.

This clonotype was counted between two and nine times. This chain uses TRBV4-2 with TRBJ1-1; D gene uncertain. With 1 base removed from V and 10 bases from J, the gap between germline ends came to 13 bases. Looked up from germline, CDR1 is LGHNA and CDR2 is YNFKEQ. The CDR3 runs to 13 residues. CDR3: CASSQVATEVAFF. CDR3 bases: TGTGCCAGCAGCCAAGTCGCCACGGAGGTAGCTTTCTTT.

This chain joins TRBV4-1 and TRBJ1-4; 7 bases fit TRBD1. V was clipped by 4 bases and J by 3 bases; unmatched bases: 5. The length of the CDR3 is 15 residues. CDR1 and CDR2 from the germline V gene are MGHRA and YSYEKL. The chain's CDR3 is CASSRTQGSNEKLFF. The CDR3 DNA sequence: TGCGCCAGCAGCCGGACACAGGGGTCTAATGAAAAACTGTTTTTT.

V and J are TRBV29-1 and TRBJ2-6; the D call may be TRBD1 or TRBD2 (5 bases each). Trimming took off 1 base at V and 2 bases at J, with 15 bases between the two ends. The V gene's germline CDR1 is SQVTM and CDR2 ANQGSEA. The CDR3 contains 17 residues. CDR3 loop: CSVEAPGTEAGANVLTF. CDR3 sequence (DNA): TGCAGCGTTGAAGCCCCGGGGACGGAAGCTGGGGCCAACGTCCTGACTTTC.

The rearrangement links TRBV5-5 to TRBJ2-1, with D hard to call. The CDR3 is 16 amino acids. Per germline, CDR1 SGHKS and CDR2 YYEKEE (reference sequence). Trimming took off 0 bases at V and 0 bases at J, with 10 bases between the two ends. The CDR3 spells CASSLGPQSSYNEQFF. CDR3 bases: TGTGCCAGCAGCTTGGGGCCCCAAAGCTCCTACAATGAGCAGTTCTTC.

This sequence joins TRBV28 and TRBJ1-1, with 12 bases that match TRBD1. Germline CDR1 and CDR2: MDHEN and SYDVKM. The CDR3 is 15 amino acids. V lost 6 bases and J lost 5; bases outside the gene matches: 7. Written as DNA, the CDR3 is TGTGCCAGCAGAGAGGGACAGGGGGCGGGTACTGAAGCTTTCTTT. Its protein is CASREGQGAGTEAFF.

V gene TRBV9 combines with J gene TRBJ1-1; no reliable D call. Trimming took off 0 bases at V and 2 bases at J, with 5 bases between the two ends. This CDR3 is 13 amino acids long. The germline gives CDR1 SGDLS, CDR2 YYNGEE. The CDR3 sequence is CASSVARNTEAFF. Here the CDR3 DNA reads TGTGCCAGCAGCGTAGCTCGTAACACTGAAGCTTTCTTT.

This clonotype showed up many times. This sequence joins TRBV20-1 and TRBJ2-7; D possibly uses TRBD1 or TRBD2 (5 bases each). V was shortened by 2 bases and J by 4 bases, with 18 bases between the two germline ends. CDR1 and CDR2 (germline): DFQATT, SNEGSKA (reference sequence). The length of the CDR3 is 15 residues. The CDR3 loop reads CSARPSSGGLYEQYF. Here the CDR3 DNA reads TGCAGTGCTAGACCATCTAGTGGGGGTCTTTACGAGCAGTACTTC.

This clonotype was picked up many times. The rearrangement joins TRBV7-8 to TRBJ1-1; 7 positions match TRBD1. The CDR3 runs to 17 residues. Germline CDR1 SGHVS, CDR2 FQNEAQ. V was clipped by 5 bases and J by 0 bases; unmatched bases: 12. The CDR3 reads CASSNPTYRGMNTEAFF. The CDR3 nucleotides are TGTGCCAGCAGCAATCCTACTTACAGGGGCATGAACACTGAAGCTTTCTTT.

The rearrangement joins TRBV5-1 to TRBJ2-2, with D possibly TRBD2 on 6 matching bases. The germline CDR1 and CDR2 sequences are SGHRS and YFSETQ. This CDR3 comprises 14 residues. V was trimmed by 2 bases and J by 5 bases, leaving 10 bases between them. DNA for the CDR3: TGCGCCAGCAGCTTTATCCGGGAGACCGGGGAGCTGTTTTTT. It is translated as CASSFIRETGELFF.

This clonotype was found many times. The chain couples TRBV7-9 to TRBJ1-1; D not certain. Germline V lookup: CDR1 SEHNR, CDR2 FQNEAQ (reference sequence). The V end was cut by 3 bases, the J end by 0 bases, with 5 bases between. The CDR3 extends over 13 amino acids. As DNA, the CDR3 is TGTGCCAGCAGCTTCAAGGTGAACACTGAAGCTTTCTTT. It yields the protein CASSFKVNTEAFF.

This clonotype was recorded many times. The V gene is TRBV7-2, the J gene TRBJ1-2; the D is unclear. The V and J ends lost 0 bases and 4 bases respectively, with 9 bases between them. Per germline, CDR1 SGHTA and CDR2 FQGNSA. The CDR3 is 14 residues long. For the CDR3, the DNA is TGTGCCAGCAGCTTAGCTGCAGATTTCTATGGCTACACCTTC. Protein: CASSLAADFYGYTF.

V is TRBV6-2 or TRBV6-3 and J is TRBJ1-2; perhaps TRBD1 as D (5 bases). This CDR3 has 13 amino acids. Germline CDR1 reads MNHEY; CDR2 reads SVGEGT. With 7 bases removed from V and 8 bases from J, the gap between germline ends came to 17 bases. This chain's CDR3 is CASTDWAQGGYTF. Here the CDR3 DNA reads TGTGCCAGCACCGACTGGGCTCAGGGCGGCTACACCTTC.

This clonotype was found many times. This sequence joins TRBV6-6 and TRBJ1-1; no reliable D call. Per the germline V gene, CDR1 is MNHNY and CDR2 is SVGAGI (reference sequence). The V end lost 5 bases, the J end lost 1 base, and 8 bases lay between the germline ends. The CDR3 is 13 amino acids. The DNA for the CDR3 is TGTGCCAGCAGTGGACGGCAGAACACTGAAGCTTTCTTT. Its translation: CASSGRQNTEAFF.

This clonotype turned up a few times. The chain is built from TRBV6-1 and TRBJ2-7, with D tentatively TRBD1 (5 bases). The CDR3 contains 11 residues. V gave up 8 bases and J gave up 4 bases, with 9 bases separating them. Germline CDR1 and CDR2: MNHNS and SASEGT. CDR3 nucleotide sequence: TGTGCCAGCGCGAAGGGGTACGAGCAGTACTTC. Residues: CASAKGYEQYF.

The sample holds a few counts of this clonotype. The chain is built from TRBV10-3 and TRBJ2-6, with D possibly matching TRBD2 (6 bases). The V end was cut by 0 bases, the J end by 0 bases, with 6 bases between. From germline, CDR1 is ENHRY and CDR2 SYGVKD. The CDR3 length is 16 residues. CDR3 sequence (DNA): TGTGCCATCAGTGAGTCGGGACTCTCTGGGGCCAACGTCCTGACTTTC. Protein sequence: CAISESGLSGANVLTF.

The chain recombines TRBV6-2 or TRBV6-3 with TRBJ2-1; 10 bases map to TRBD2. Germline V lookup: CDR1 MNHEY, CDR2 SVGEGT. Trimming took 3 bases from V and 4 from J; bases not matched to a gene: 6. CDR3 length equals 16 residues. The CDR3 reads CASSYSGTSVYNEQFF. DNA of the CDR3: TGTGCCAGCAGTTATTCCGGGACTAGCGTTTACAATGAGCAGTTCTTC.

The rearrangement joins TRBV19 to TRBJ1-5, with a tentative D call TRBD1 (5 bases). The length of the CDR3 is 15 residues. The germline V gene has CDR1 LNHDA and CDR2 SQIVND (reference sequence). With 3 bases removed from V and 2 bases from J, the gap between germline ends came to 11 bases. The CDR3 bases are TGTGCCAGTAGTATCGCAGGGACCCGCAATCAGCCCCAGCATTTT. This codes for CASSIAGTRNQPQHF.

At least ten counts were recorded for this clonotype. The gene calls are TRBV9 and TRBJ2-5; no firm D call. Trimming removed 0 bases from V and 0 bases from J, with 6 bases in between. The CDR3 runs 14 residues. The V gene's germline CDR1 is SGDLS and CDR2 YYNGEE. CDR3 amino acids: CASSVDGNQETQYF. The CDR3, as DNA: TGTGCCAGCAGCGTAGATGGGAACCAAGAGACCCAGTACTTC.